This T cell receptor (beta chain) is from a study of identical twins. Carrying unique molecular identifiers, the cDNA also gained a universal primer site through template switching. Each CDR3 protein is one row after TCRdb ran MiXCR on the 5' RACE reads. Among some 630,000 distinct CDR3 sequences listed, under 8.5% were seen once. About this clonotype itself: Its antigen is undetermined.

The CDR3 is 14 residues long. V was clipped by 1 base and J by 4 bases; unmatched bases: 6. Germline V gene data show CDR1 as SQVTM and CDR2 as ANQGSEA. Regarding the study as a whole: Memory repertoires showed no such pattern, whereas abundant cord blood beta clonotypes carried fewer insertions. Less excess twin sharing appeared in beta out-of-frame sequences.

These data also formed part of another study, on yellow fever vaccine responses in identical twins. This second report adds: Twins' T cell vaccine responses reportedly looked partly convergent, partly personalized.

The chain is built from TRBV29-1 and TRBJ1-2, with 7 bases lining up with TRBD1. The specimen was PBMCs. This TCR was recovered from a woman younger than 30 in good health. The CDR3 protein is CSVEVGSGGYGYTF. DNA for the CDR3: TGCAGCGTTGAAGTAGGGTCAGGGGGCTATGGCTACACCTTC.